The 9 T cell receptor beta chains given below trace back to one sample, sequenced in a study of CD8 T cells in Susac syndrome. With random hexamers, 0.5 to 1 ug RNA was reverse transcribed. TCRdb reprocessed the immunoSEQ multiplex PCR reads with MiXCR, giving one entry per CDR3 protein. The sample has about 300,000 distinct CDR3 sequences; over 75% are singletons. The sample taken for sequencing was CD8+ T cells from PBMCs. The receptors shown here come from a human donor with multiple sclerosis.

This chain uses TRBV27 with TRBJ2-7; 9 bases are shared with TRBD2. Losses at the gene ends were 4 bases for V and 2 bases for J; bases not matched to a gene: 6. The CDR3 extends over 15 amino acids. Germline-derived CDR1 and CDR2 are MNHEY and SMNVEV (reference sequence). In nucleotides, the CDR3 is TGTGCCAGCAGTTATAGCGGGAGCAGGACCTACGAGCAGTACTTC. Translation gives CASSYSGSRTYEQYF.

This clonotype was recorded a few times. The genes are TRBV20-1 and TRBJ2-1; D unresolved. The CDR3 covers 14 residues. Per the germline V gene, CDR1 is DFQATT and CDR2 is SNEGSKA (reference sequence). Between the trimmed V and J ends, which lost 0 bases and 0 bases, there was a span of 6 bases. Here the CDR3 reads CSARERGSYNEQFF. CDR3 in DNA: TGCAGTGCTAGAGAACGCGGCTCCTACAATGAGCAGTTCTTC.

This clonotype was recorded only once. The chain links TRBV11-2 to TRBJ2-3; D remains unclear. CDR1 and CDR2 (germline): SGHAT, FQNNGV. V shed 5 bases and J shed 2 bases, with 11 bases lying between them. This CDR3 comprises 14 residues. CDR3 DNA sequence: TGTGCCAGCAGCCTGTGGAGTTTCACAGATACGCAGTATTTT. Its translation is CASSLWSFTDTQYF.

The V and J genes are TRBV7-9 and TRBJ2-1; no definite D call. Germline V gives CDR1 SEHNR, CDR2 FQNEAQ (reference sequence). The CDR3 has 13 residues. Trimming removed 5 bases from V and 9 bases from J, with 14 bases in between. CDR3 in DNA: TGTGCCAGCAGCCCCCCAGGCAGAAGTGAGCAGTTCTTC. Translating gives CASSPPGRSEQFF.

The gene calls are TRBV27 and TRBJ1-5; D gene ambiguous. This CDR3 region has 17 residues. Germline assignment: CDR1 MNHEY and CDR2 SMNVEV (reference sequence). V dropped 2 bases and J dropped 3 bases, with 17 bases sitting between them. CDR3 bases: TGTGCCAGCAGTTTACTTGCGGGCCTCCTAGACAATCAGCCCCAGCATTTT. It yields the protein CASSLLAGLLDNQPQHF.

The table lists this clonotype with a count of one. The rearrangement uses TRBV4-2 and TRBJ1-2; TRBD1 matches 7 bases. Per germline, CDR1 LGHNA and CDR2 YNFKEQ. The V segment lost 7 bases and the J segment 6 bases; nucleotides outside the gene matches: 11. CDR3 size: 14 residues. CDR3: CASNYAGGIDGYTF. CDR3 bases: TGTGCCAGCAATTATGCAGGGGGGATTGATGGCTACACCTTC.

This clonotype was counted only a few times. DNA for the CDR3: TGTGCCTGGGGAACAGGGACGGACGAGCAGTACTTC. Translated: CAWGTGTDEQYF. This chain uses TRBV30 with TRBJ2-7, with D maybe TRBD1 (6 bases). Germline V CDR1 and CDR2: GTSNPN, SVGIG (reference sequence). The CDR3 length is 12 residues. The V gene lost 5 bases and the J gene lost 5 bases, with 13 bases spanning the gap.

The chain couples TRBV27 to TRBJ2-1, with D hard to call. Between the trimmed V and J ends, which lost 3 bases and 8 bases, there was a span of 14 bases. CDR1 MNHEY and CDR2 SMNVEV come from the germline V gene (reference sequence). This CDR3 region has 14 residues. CDR3 sequence reads: CASSFDVLGDEQFF. CDR3 DNA sequence: TGTGCCAGCAGTTTTGACGTATTAGGCGATGAGCAGTTCTTC.

The CDR3 DNA reads TGTGCCAGCACCTTCGGTCCCGGGAGCTCCTACAATGAGCAGTTCTTC. Translating gives CASTFGPGSSYNEQFF. The chain links TRBV7-6 to TRBJ2-1, with D maybe TRBD2 (6 bases). Germline loops: CDR1 SGHVS, CDR2 FNYEAQ. There are 16 residues in the CDR3. V lost 7 bases to trimming and J lost 0 bases, with 16 bases between them.